The 15 T cell receptor beta chains given below trace back to one sample, sequenced in a study of CD8+ T cells in alopecia areata. Following RNA extraction, reverse transcription yielded cDNA that acted as the sequencing template. Clones were sequenced by immunoSEQ multiplex PCR, and TCRdb holds only the in-frame ones, with some missing. The sample has 150,000 to 200,000 clones; about 72% are singletons. The starting material was CD8+ T cells sorted from blood, obtained at week 0. These receptors were taken from a human donor with alopecia areata.

This sequence joins TRBV14 and TRBJ2-7; D is undetermined. Germline-derived CDR1 and CDR2 are SGHDN and FVKESK. V lost 0 bases and J 3 bases, leaving 6 bases between the germline ends. CDR3 length: 13 residues. CDR3 DNA sequence: TGTGCCAGCAGCCAAGATAACAGCTACGAGCAGTACTTC. This gives the protein CASSQDNSYEQYF.

V and J are TRBV11-2 and TRBJ2-1; 9 bases are a match to TRBD2. Per the germline V gene, CDR1 is SGHAT and CDR2 is FQNNGV. The CDR3 has 14 amino acids. V lost 6 bases to trimming and J lost 6 bases; unmatched junction nucleotides: 6. CDR3 in DNA: TGTGCCAGCAGTCTTCTAGCGGGGTTCAATGAGCAGTTCTTC. Its translation is CASSLLAGFNEQFF.

This chain uses TRBV19 with TRBJ1-2, with D hard to call. Germline assignment: CDR1 LNHDA and CDR2 SQIVND (reference sequence). V was pared by 7 bases and J by 2 bases, with 14 bases between. This CDR3 has 14 amino acids. The CDR3, as DNA: TGTGCCAGTACTTTTACCCACGGGAACTATGGCTACACCTTC. Translating it yields CASTFTHGNYGYTF.

Comment on this clone: Other DNA variants within this sample encode the same CDR3. The chain combines TRBV14 with TRBJ1-2; no definite D call. The length of the CDR3 is 13 residues. V lost 0 bases to trimming and J lost 4 bases, with 6 bases between them. Germline CDR1 SGHDN, CDR2 FVKESK. CDR3 amino acids: CASSQEGLYGYTF. The CDR3 DNA follows: TGTGCCAGCAGCCAAGAGGGTCTCTATGGCTACACCTTC.

This chain joins TRBV6-6 and TRBJ1-5; 7 bases are shared with TRBD1. The CDR3 length is 16 residues. The germline CDR1 and CDR2 sequences are MNHNY and SVGAGI (reference sequence). Trimming removed 2 bases from V and 7 bases from J; junction bases left unmatched: 11. The CDR3 DNA sequence: TGTGCCAGCAGTTACGGGCCTACAGGGGTTGGACAGCCCCAGCATTTT. Translated, it gives CASSYGPTGVGQPQHF.

J is TRBJ1-2 and V is TRBV4-1, with a tentative D call TRBD1 (6 bases). The V gene's germline CDR1 is MGHRA and CDR2 YSYEKL. The CDR3 is 14 amino acids. The V and J ends lost 1 base and 8 bases respectively, with 14 bases between them. The CDR3 nucleotides read TGCGCCAGCAGCCAAGTCAGAACAGGGTCAGGCTACACCTTC. Residues: CASSQVRTGSGYTF.

J is TRBJ2-5 and V is TRBV25-1; 10 bases are shared with TRBD1. Germline CDR1 MGHDK, CDR2 SYGVNS. The CDR3 consists of 15 residues. V lost 3 bases to trimming and J lost 2 bases; unmatched junction nucleotides: 3. The CDR3 DNA reads TGTGCCAGCAGTGATGTGGACAGGGGGCAAGAGACCCAGTACTTC. As protein: CASSDVDRGQETQYF.

A single count supports this clone. V and J are TRBV27 and TRBJ2-7, with 8 bases that match TRBD2. Germline CDR1 MNHEY, CDR2 SMNVEV (reference sequence). The CDR3 loop spans 13 amino acids. V shed 6 bases and J 6 bases; nucleotides not matched to a gene: 7. The CDR3 reads CASRSGGATEQYF. CDR3 sequence (DNA): TGTGCCAGCAGGTCGGGGGGGGCCACCGAGCAGTACTTC.

This clone was picked up a small number of times. The genes are TRBV29-1 and TRBJ2-7; possible D gene TRBD1, 5 bases. This CDR3 contains 12 residues. CDR1 is SQVTM, CDR2 ANQGSEA, per germline. Trimming took 0 bases from V and 9 from J, leaving 12 bases between them. The CDR3 DNA reads as TGCAGCGTTGAAGATCAAGGGGCTGTGCAGTACTTC. Translation: CSVEDQGAVQYF.

Here the CDR3 reads CASSITRAPDSNQYF. CDR3 DNA sequence: TGTGCCAGTAGTATAACCCGGGCGCCCGACAGCAACCAGTACTTC. The gene calls are TRBV19 and TRBJ2-7, with TRBD1 as a possible D gene (5 bases). The CDR3 totals 15 residues. Trimming removed 2 bases from V and 10 bases from J, with 21 bases in between. From germline, CDR1 is LNHDA and CDR2 SQIVND (reference sequence).

The genes are TRBV4-1 and TRBJ1-6, with D unresolved. V lost 0 bases and J 10 bases, leaving 13 bases between the germline ends. Germline CDR1 and CDR2: MGHRA and YSYEKL. CDR3 length: 15 residues. Here the CDR3 reads CASSQDDGIGSPLHF. CDR3 nucleotide sequence: TGCGCCAGCAGCCAAGATGATGGAATAGGCTCACCCCTCCACTTT.

The rearrangement joins TRBV27 to TRBJ2-6; D remains unclear. V lost 4 bases and J lost 2, with 9 bases in between. This CDR3 is 15 amino acids long. Germline V gene data show CDR1 as MNHEY and CDR2 as SMNVEV (reference sequence). The chain's CDR3 is CASSSAPAGANVLTF. The CDR3 nucleotides read TGTGCCAGCAGTTCCGCCCCAGCTGGGGCCAACGTCCTGACTTTC.

The CDR3 loop reads CASSYRDRTDTQYF. In DNA form, the CDR3 reads TGTGCCAGCAGCTATCGGGACAGAACAGATACGCAGTATTTT. The chain is built from TRBV7-9 and TRBJ2-3; 7 bases line up with TRBD1. The CDR3 contains 14 residues. The germline CDR1 and CDR2 sequences are SEHNR and FQNEAQ (reference sequence). The V and J ends lost 4 bases and 3 bases, in that order; junction bases with no gene match: 4.

The V and J genes are TRBV6-5 and TRBJ2-5; 7 bases are shared with TRBD1. The germline V gene has CDR1 MNHEY and CDR2 SVGAGI. V shed 5 bases, J shed 5 bases, and the junction held 11 bases outside the gene matches. This CDR3 has 15 amino acids. CDR3 region: CASSVDGTAWETQYF. The CDR3 DNA reads as TGTGCCAGCAGTGTGGACGGGACAGCTTGGGAGACCCAGTACTTC.

The CDR3 here is CASSLTGYNGNQPQHF. The CDR3 DNA sequence: TGTGCCAGCAGCTTGACAGGCTACAATGGCAATCAGCCCCAGCATTTT. This chain links TRBV5-6 with TRBJ1-5; TRBD1 might be the D (5 bases). The V gene lost 1 base and the J gene lost 2 bases, with 13 bases spanning the gap. CDR3 length: 16 amino acids. Germline CDR1 reads SGHDT; CDR2 reads YYEEEE.